Listed below are T cell receptor beta chains from one sample, sequenced in a study of PD-1 and CTLA-4 blockade in melanoma. Clones were read by immunoSEQ multiplex PCR, and TCRdb kept only the in-frame ones, dropping some. The sample has 30,000 or so clones, 75% to 95% seen once; the top ten hold less than 10%. The source was CD8+ T cells from peripheral blood, collected from a patient given anti-PD-1 treatment. These receptors originate from a human donor with melanoma. The CDR3 runs from the conserved cysteine through the conserved F or W. The order of the fields is V gene, J gene, D gene, clone size, CDR3 protein, CDR3 DNA. D genes are given only for firm matches. Size values are once, few and many counts, or a class for expanded clones, and some rows have none.

v_gene: TRBV11-2
j_gene: TRBJ1-5
d_gene: -
abundance: -
CDR3aa: CASSLGAAAGPQHF
CDR3nt: TGTGCCAGCAGCTTAGGGGCGGCTGCGGGGCCCCAGCATTTT

v_gene: TRBV27
j_gene: TRBJ2-1
d_gene: -
abundance: -
CDR3aa: CASSLTWVQLGNEQFF
CDR3nt: TGTGCCAGCAGTCTCACTTGGGTCCAACTGGGCAATGAGCAGTTCTTC

v_gene: TRBV6-5
j_gene: TRBJ1-1
d_gene: -
abundance: -
CDR3aa: CASSYSHRLNTEAFF
CDR3nt: TGTGCCAGCAGTTACTCCCACAGGCTGAACACTGAAGCTTTCTTT

v_gene: TRBV27
j_gene: TRBJ2-2
d_gene: -
abundance: -
CDR3aa: CASSLGRKAGELFF
CDR3nt: TGTGCCAGCAGTTTGGGACGGAAAGCCGGCGAGCTGTTTTTT

v_gene: TRBV6-5
j_gene: TRBJ2-1
d_gene: TRBD2
abundance: -
CDR3aa: CASRPGLATYNEQFF
CDR3nt: TGTGCCAGCAGGCCGGGACTAGCGACCTACAATGAGCAGTTCTTC

v_gene: TRBV29-1
j_gene: TRBJ1-1
d_gene: -
abundance: -
CDR3aa: CSVEDLAAEAFF
CDR3nt: TGCAGCGTTGAAGATCTGGCCGCTGAAGCTTTCTTT

v_gene: TRBV3-1/TRBV3-2
j_gene: TRBJ2-7
d_gene: TRBD1
abundance: -
CDR3aa: CASSLNRGLYEQYF
CDR3nt: TGTGCCAGCAGCCTTAACAGGGGGCTTTACGAGCAGTACTTC

v_gene: TRBV14
j_gene: TRBJ2-5
d_gene: TRBD1
abundance: -
CDR3aa: CASSLLGTGWETQYF
CDR3nt: TGTGCCAGCAGCCTTCTCGGGACAGGGTGGGAGACCCAGTACTTC

v_gene: TRBV7-8
j_gene: TRBJ2-1
d_gene: -
abundance: -
CDR3aa: CASTPSGGGDEQFF
CDR3nt: TGTGCCAGCACCCCCTCAGGAGGGGGGGATGAGCAGTTCTTC

v_gene: TRBV19
j_gene: TRBJ1-1
d_gene: TRBD1
abundance: once
CDR3aa: CASTSWTGSALMNTEAFF
CDR3nt: TGTGCCAGTACCTCTTGGACAGGGAGCGCCCTAATGAACACTGAAGCTTTCTTT

v_gene: TRBV6-1
j_gene: TRBJ2-6
d_gene: -
abundance: -
CDR3aa: CASSEEGRGANVLTF
CDR3nt: TGTGCCAGCAGTGAGGAGGGGCGAGGGGCCAACGTCCTGACTTTC

v_gene: TRBV6-5
j_gene: TRBJ2-1
d_gene: TRBD1
abundance: -
CDR3aa: CASKSGTGNNEQFF
CDR3nt: TGTGCCAGTAAGTCCGGGACAGGAAACAATGAGCAGTTCTTC

v_gene: TRBV10-3
j_gene: TRBJ1-4
d_gene: TRBD1
abundance: -
CDR3aa: CATRDSNEKLFF
CDR3nt: TGTGCCACCCGGGACAGTAATGAAAAACTGTTTTTT

v_gene: TRBV12-1
j_gene: TRBJ2-4
d_gene: -
abundance: -
CDR3aa: CASSSSRDSGGGNIQYF
CDR3nt: TGTGCCAGCAGCTCAAGCCGGGACTCCGGAGGAGGAAACATTCAGTACTTC

v_gene: TRBV11-2
j_gene: TRBJ2-7
d_gene: TRBD1
abundance: -
CDR3aa: CASSSGTGSYEQYF
CDR3nt: TGTGCCAGCAGCTCCGGGACAGGATCATACGAGCAGTACTTC

v_gene: TRBV20-1
j_gene: TRBJ2-3
d_gene: -
abundance: -
CDR3aa: CSASPTAGWADTQYF
CDR3nt: TGCAGTGCTAGTCCCACGGCAGGTTGGGCAGATACGCAGTATTTT

v_gene: TRBV6-1
j_gene: TRBJ1-1
d_gene: -
abundance: -
CDR3aa: CASSEDGQVFEAFF
CDR3nt: TGTGCCAGCAGTGAAGACGGTCAGGTGTTTGAAGCTTTCTTT

v_gene: TRBV5-1
j_gene: TRBJ2-1
d_gene: TRBD2
abundance: once
CDR3aa: CASSSAGGYNEQFF
CDR3nt: TGCGCCAGCTCCTCCGCGGGAGGCTACAATGAGCAGTTCTTC

v_gene: TRBV5-4
j_gene: TRBJ2-7
d_gene: TRBD2
abundance: -
CDR3aa: CASSFFGGSRYEQYF
CDR3nt: TGTGCCAGCAGCTTCTTTGGCGGGAGCCGGTACGAGCAGTACTTC

v_gene: TRBV7-9
j_gene: TRBJ2-1
d_gene: TRBD2
abundance: -
CDR3aa: CASSRTSEDNEQFF
CDR3nt: TGTGCCAGCAGCCGGACTAGCGAAGACAATGAGCAGTTCTTC

v_gene: TRBV5-4
j_gene: TRBJ2-7
d_gene: TRBD1
abundance: -
CDR3aa: CASSLGTGTYEQYF
CDR3nt: TGTGCCAGCAGCTTGGGGACAGGGACCTACGAGCAGTACTTC

v_gene: TRBV27
j_gene: TRBJ1-1
d_gene: -
abundance: -
CDR3aa: CASSLIRNTEAFF
CDR3nt: TGTGCCAGCAGTTTAATCCGTAACACTGAAGCTTTCTTT

v_gene: TRBV28
j_gene: TRBJ2-4
d_gene: TRBD1
abundance: -
CDR3aa: CASSLPGQGDIQYF
CDR3nt: TGTGCCAGCAGTTTACCCGGACAGGGAGACATTCAGTACTTC

v_gene: TRBV11-2
j_gene: TRBJ2-7
d_gene: -
abundance: -
CDR3aa: CASSLGRAYEQYF
CDR3nt: TGTGCCAGCAGCTTAGGACGGGCCTACGAGCAGTACTTC

v_gene: TRBV30
j_gene: TRBJ1-3
d_gene: -
abundance: -
CDR3aa: CALRTSGNTIYF
CDR3nt: TGTGCCCTCCGGACCTCTGGAAACACCATATATTTT

v_gene: TRBV27
j_gene: TRBJ1-1
d_gene: -
abundance: -
CDR3aa: CASSRGYGNTEAFF
CDR3nt: TGTGCCAGCAGCAGGGGCTACGGTAACACTGAAGCTTTCTTT

v_gene: TRBV6-6
j_gene: TRBJ1-6
d_gene: TRBD1
abundance: few
CDR3aa: CASSFDRENSPLHF
CDR3nt: TGTGCCAGCAGTTTCGACAGGGAAAATTCACCCCTCCACTTT

v_gene: TRBV2
j_gene: TRBJ2-7
d_gene: -
abundance: -
CDR3aa: CASSEDTAYEQYF
CDR3nt: TGTGCCAGCAGTGAAGACACAGCCTACGAGCAGTACTTC

v_gene: TRBV29-1
j_gene: TRBJ2-1
d_gene: -
abundance: -
CDR3aa: CSVEARGTYNEQFF
CDR3nt: TGCAGCGTTGAAGCACGGGGCACCTACAATGAGCAGTTCTTC